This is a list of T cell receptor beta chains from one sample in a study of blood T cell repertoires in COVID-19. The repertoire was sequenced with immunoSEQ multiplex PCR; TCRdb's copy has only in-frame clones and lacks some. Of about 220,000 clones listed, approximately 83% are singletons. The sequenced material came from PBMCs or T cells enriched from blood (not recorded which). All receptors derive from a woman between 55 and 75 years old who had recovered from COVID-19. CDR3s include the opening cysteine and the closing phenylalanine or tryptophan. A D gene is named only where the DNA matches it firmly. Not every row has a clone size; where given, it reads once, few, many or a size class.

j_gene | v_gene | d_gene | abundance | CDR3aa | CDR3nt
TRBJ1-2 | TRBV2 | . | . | CARRPGTLDGYTF | TGTGCCAGACGGCCCGGGACTCTGGATGGCTACACCTTC
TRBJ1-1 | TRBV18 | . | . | CASSPRDMNTEAFF | TGTGCCAGCTCACCACGAGACATGAACACTGAAGCTTTCTTT
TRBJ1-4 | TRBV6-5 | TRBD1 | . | CASSSQGEEKLFF | TGTGCCAGCAGTTCACAGGGGGAGGAAAAACTGTTTTTT
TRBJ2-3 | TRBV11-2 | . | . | CASSLEGGLRTDTQYF | TGTGCCAGCAGCTTAGAGGGGGGGCTGCGCACAGATACGCAGTATTTT
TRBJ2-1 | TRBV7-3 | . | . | CASSLTSSSLDEQFF | TGTGCCAGCAGCTTAACTTCCTCTAGCCTCGATGAGCAGTTCTTC
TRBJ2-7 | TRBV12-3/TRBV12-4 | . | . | CASSNGGSEQYF | TGTGCCAGCAGTAATGGGGGCTCCGAGCAGTACTTC
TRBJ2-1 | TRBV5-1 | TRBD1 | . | CASSWGTGSYEQFF | TGCGCCAGCAGCTGGGGGACAGGGTCCTATGAGCAGTTCTTC
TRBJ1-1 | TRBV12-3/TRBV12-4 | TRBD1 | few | CASNRDSGTEAFF | TGTGCCAGCAATAGGGACAGCGGGACTGAAGCTTTCTTT
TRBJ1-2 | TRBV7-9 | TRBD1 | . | CASSHRDRGFGYTF | TGTGCCAGCAGCCACCGGGACAGGGGCTTTGGCTACACCTTC
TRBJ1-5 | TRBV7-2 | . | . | CASSGGGVGQPQHF | TGTGCCAGTAGCGGGGGGGGCGTGGGTCAGCCCCAGCATTTT
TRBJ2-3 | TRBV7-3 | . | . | CASSLGGQPTDTQYF | TGTGCCAGCAGCTTAGGAGGACAGCCGACAGATACGCAGTATTTT
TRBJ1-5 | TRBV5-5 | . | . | CASSRPGQPQHF | TGTGCCAGCAGCCGACCGGGACAGCCCCAGCATTTT
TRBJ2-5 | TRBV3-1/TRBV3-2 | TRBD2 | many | CASSPSSGQETQYF | TGTGCCAGCAGCCCGTCTAGCGGACAAGAGACCCAGTACTTC
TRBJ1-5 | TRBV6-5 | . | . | CASSPGQINQPQHF | TGTGCCAGCAGTCCCGGACAGATTAATCAGCCCCAGCATTTT
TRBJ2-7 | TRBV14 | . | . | CASSQRQDGSQYF | TGTGCCAGCAGCCAAAGGCAGGATGGATCGCAGTACTTC
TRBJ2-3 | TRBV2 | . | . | CASSEGGRWADTQYF | TGTGCCAGCAGTGAAGGGGGGAGGTGGGCAGATACGCAGTATTTT
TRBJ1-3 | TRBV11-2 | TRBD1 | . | CASSGTGGPGGNTIYF | TGTGCCAGCAGCGGGACAGGGGGTCCTGGAGGAAACACCATATATTTT
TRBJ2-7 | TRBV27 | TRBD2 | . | CASSPGLAATLYF | TGTGCCAGCAGTCCGGGACTAGCGGCTACCTTGTACTTC
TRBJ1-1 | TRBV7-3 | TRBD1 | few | CASSADRGYTEAFF | TGTGCCAGCAGCGCCGACAGGGGGTACACTGAAGCTTTCTTT
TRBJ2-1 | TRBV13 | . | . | CASSRSGGSYNEQFF | TGTGCCAGCAGCCGATCAGGGGGGTCCTACAATGAGCAGTTCTTC
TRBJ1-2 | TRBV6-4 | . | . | CASSQDLATPNEHTF | TGTGCCAGCAGCCAGGATCTTGCTACACCAAATGAGCACACCTTC
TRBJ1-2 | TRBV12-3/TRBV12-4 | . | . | CASSWREGDGYTF | TGTGCCAGCAGTTGGAGGGAAGGGGATGGCTACACCTTC
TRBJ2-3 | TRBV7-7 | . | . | CASSLGGDTDTQYF | TGTGCCAGCAGCTTAGGGGGGGACACAGATACGCAGTATTTT
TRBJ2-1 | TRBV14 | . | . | CASSQQGKIGNEQFF | TGTGCCAGCAGCCAACAGGGGAAGATTGGGAATGAGCAGTTCTTC
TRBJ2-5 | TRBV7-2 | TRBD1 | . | CASSPGQQETQYF | TGTGCCAGCAGCCCGGGACAGCAAGAGACCCAGTACTTC
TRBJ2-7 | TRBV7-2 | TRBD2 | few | CASSPLRESGEQYF | TGTGCCAGCAGCCCATTGCGGGAGTCGGGCGAGCAGTACTTC
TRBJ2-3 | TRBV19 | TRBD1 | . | CASSTTGGRIADTQYF | TGTGCCAGTAGTACTACAGGGGGAAGGATAGCAGATACGCAGTATTTT
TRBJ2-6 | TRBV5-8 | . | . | CASRSSGANVLTF | TGTGCCAGCCGGTCCTCTGGGGCCAACGTCCTGACTTTC
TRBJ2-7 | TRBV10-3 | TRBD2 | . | CAISESWTSASHSYEQYF | TGTGCCATCAGTGAGTCGTGGACTAGCGCGTCCCACTCCTACGAGCAGTACTTC
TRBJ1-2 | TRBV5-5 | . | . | CASSWGGIGYTF | TGTGCCAGCAGCTGGGGGGGAATCGGCTACACCTTC
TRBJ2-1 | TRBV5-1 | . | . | CASSPPSSYNEQFF | TGCGCCAGCAGCCCCCCCAGCTCCTACAATGAGCAGTTCTTC
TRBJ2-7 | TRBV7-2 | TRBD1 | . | CASSYSTTGQGDEQYF | TGTGCCAGCAGCTATAGCACTACCGGACAGGGGGACGAGCAGTACTTC
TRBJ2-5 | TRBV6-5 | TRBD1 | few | CASSYQGEGRSQYF | TGTGCCAGCAGTTACCAGGGGGAAGGCAGATCGCAGTACTTC
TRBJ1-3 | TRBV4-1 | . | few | CASSPGVAGNTIYF | TGCGCCAGCAGCCCAGGGGTTGCTGGAAACACCATATATTTT
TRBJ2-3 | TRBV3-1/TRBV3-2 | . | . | CASSQDLPGTDTQYF | TGTGCCAGCAGCCAAGATCTTCCGGGCACAGATACGCAGTATTTT
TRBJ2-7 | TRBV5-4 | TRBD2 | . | CASSPTSGRTYEQYF | TGTGCCAGCAGCCCGACTAGCGGGAGGACCTACGAGCAGTACTTC
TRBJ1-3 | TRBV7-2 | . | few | CASSLDAGDGNTIYF | TGTGCCAGCAGCTTAGATGCAGGCGATGGGAACACCATATATTTT
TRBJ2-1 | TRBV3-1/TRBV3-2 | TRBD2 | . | CASSPTQTSGSGNEQFF | TGTGCCAGCAGCCCAACCCAGACTAGCGGGAGTGGTAATGAGCAGTTCTTC
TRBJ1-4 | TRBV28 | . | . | CASSSFIGANEKLFF | TGTGCCAGCAGCTCATTTATAGGGGCTAATGAAAAACTGTTTTTT
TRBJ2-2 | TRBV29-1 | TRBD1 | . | CSVGQVNTGELFF | TGCAGCGTGGGACAGGTGAACACCGGGGAGCTGTTTTTT
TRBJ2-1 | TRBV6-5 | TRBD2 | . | CASSPLAERNEQFF | TGTGCCAGCAGTCCTCTAGCGGAAAGGAATGAGCAGTTCTTC
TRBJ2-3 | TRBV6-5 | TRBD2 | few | CASSYGGSGNPDTQYF | TGTGCCAGCAGTTACGGGGGTAGCGGGAACCCAGATACGCAGTATTTT
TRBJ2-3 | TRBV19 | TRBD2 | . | CASSSGTRGTQYF | TGTGCCAGTAGTTCGGGGACTAGGGGTACGCAGTATTTT
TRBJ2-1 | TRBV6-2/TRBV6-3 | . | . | CASSSWTDFSNEQFF | TGTGCCAGCAGTTCATGGACAGATTTCTCCAATGAGCAGTTCTTC
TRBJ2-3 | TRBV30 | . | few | CAWSADRNTDTQYF | TGTGCCTGGAGCGCCGACAGGAACACAGATACGCAGTATTTT
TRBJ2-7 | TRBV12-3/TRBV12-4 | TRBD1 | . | CASSIRQGYEQYF | TGTGCCAGCAGTATCAGACAGGGCTACGAGCAGTACTTC
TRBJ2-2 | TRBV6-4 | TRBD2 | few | CASVGLGIVSTGELFF | TGTGCCAGCGTGGGACTAGGAATTGTAAGCACCGGGGAGCTGTTTTTT
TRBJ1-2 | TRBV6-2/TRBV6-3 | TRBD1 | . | CASSYRTGSGYTF | TGTGCCAGCAGTTACCGGACAGGGAGTGGCTACACCTTC
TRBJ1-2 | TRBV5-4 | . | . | CASSLRVNYGYTF | TGTGCCAGCAGCTTGCGGGTTAACTATGGCTACACCTTC
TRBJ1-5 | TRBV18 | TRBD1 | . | CASSSLQPSTGGNQPQHF | TGTGCCAGCTCATCTCTTCAGCCGAGCACAGGGGGGAATCAGCCCCAGCATTTT
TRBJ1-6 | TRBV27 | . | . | CASSLVQGNSPLHF | TGTGCCAGCAGTTTGGTCCAGGGAAATTCACCCCTCCACTTT
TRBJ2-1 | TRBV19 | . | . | CASNSGINEQFF | TGTGCCAGTAATTCAGGGATCAATGAGCAGTTCTTC
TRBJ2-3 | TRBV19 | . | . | CASKPLKGSGADTQYF | TGTGCCAGTAAACCACTGAAAGGGTCCGGGGCAGATACGCAGTATTTT
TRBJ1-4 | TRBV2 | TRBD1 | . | CASSEALQGANEKLFF | TGTGCCAGCAGTGAAGCGCTTCAGGGGGCTAATGAAAAACTGTTTTTT
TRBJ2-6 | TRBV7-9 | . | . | CASSLRRSGANVLTF | TGTGCCAGCAGCTTACGGCGGTCTGGGGCCAACGTCCTGACTTTC
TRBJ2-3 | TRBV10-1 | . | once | CASSLTVSTDTQYF | TGCGCCAGCAGCCTGACAGTTAGCACAGATACGCAGTATTTT
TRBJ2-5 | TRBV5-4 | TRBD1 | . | CASSYNRGQETQYF | TGTGCCAGCAGCTATAACAGGGGCCAAGAGACCCAGTACTTC